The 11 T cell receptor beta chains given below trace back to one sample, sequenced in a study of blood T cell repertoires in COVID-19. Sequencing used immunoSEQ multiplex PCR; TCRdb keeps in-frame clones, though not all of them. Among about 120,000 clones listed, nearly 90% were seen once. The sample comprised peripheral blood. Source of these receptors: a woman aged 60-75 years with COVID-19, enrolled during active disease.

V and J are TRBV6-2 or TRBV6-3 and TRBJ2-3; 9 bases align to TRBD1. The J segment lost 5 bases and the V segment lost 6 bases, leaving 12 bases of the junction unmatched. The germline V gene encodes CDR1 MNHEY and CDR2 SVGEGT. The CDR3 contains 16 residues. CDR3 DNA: TGTGCCAGCAGCCCCCCGGGACAGGGAGTTTTAGATACGCAGTATTTT. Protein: CASSPPGQGVLDTQYF.

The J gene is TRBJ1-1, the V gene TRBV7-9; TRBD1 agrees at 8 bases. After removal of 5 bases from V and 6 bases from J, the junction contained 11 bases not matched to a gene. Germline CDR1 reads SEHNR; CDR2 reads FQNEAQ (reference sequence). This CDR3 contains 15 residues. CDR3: CASSPGTGRTAEAFF. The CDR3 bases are TGTGCCAGCAGCCCCGGGACAGGTAGAACCGCTGAAGCTTTCTTT.

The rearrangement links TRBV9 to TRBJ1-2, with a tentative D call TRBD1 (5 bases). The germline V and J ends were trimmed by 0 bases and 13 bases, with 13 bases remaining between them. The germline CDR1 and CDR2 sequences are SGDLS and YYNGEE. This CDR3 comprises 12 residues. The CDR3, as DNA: TGTGCCAGCAGCGTAGGGCCCCCGGGACTCACCTTC. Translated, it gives CASSVGPPGLTF.

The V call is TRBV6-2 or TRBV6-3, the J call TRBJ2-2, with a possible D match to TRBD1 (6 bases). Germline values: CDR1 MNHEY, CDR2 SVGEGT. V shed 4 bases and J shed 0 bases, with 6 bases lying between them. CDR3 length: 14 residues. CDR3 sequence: CASSWTANTGELFF. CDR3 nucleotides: TGTGCCAGCAGTTGGACAGCGAACACCGGGGAGCTGTTTTTT.

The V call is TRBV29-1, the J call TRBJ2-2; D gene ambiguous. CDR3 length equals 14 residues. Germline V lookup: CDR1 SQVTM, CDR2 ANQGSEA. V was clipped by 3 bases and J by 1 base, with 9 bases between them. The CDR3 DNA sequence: TGCAGCGTTGAGGGCAGGCGGAACACCGGGGAGCTGTTTTTT. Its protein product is CSVEGRRNTGELFF.

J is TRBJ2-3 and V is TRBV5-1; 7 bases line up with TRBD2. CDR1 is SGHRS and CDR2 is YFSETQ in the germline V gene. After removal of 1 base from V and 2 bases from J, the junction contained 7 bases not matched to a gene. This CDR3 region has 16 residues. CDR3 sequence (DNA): TGCGCCAGCAGCTTGAGTGGGAGGGGACCCACAGATACGCAGTATTTT. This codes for CASSLSGRGPTDTQYF.

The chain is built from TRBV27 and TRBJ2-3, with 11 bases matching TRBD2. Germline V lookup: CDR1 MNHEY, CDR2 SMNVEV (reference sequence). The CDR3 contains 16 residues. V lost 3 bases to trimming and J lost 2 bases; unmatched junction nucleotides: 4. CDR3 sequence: CASSFTSGGYTDTQYF. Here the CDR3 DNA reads TGTGCCAGCAGTTTTACTAGCGGGGGATACACAGATACGCAGTATTTT.

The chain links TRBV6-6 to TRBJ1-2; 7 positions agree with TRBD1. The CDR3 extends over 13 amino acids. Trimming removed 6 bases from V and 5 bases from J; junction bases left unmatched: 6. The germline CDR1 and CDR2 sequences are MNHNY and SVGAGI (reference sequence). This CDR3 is CASRPQGTYGYTF. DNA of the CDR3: TGTGCCAGCAGACCACAGGGGACGTATGGCTACACCTTC.

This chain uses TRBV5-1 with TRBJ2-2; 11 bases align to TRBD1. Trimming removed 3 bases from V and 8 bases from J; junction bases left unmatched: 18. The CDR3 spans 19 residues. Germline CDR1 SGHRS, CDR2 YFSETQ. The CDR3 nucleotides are TGCGCCAGCAGCTCCGCCCTGGACAGGGGGCGCCGTCTAGAAGGGGAGCTGTTTTTT. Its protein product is CASSSALDRGRRLEGELFF.

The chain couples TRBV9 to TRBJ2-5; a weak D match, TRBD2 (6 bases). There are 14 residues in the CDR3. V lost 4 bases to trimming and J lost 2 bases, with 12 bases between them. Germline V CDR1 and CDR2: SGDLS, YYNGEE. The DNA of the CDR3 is TGTGCCAGCAGCTGGGACTCTTTTCAAGAGACCCAGTACTTC. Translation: CASSWDSFQETQYF.

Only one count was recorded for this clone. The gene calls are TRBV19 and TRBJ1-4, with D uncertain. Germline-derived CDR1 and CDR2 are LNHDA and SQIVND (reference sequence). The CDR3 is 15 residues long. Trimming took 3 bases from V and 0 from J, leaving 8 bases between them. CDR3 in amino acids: CASSIGVATNEKLFF. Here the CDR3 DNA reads TGTGCCAGTAGTATCGGGGTAGCAACTAATGAAAAACTGTTTTTT. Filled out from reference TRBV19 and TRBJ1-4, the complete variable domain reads DGGITQSPKYLFRKEGQNVTLSCEQNLNHDAMYWYRQDPGQGLRLIYYSQIVNDFQKGDIAEGYSVSREKKESFPLTVTSAQKNPTAFYLCASSIGVATNEKLFFGSGTQLSVL.